This is a list of T cell receptor beta chains from one sample in a study of control samples from healthy donors and cancer patients. Assay used: immunoSEQ multiplex PCR; TCRdb lists only in-frame clones, some missing. The sample lists roughly 130,000 clones; more than 70% were seen once. Specimen: blood. These receptors originate from a man aged 45-65 years in good health. Each CDR3 is given without its conserved first and last residue. Only part of the rows carry a size: once, few, many, or a class if the clone is expanded.

v_gene	abundance	j_gene	CDR3aa
TRBV24-1	few	TRBJ2-1	ATSDRQGLDNEQF
TRBV20-1	-	TRBJ2-1	SARRLTEQF
TRBV7-9	-	TRBJ2-3	ASSPLAGGPDTQY
TRBV18	-	TRBJ2-2	ASSPPRLAGITGELF
TRBV14	-	TRBJ2-3	ASSQSEADTQY
TRBV6-1	-	TRBJ1-3	ASSEGIGRNTIY
TRBV5-1	-	TRBJ2-5	ASGPRTPPETQY
TRBV24-1	-	TRBJ2-3	ATSDSGRATQY
TRBV24-1	few	TRBJ1-2	ATSDPWTAYGYT
TRBV11-2	-	TRBJ2-1	ASSMGGYNEQF
TRBV21-1	-	TRBJ2-7	ASTDRRGADEQY
TRBV2	-	TRBJ2-1	ASTPGTLYNEQF
TRBV6-5	-	TRBJ2-7	ACRQGGRREQY
TRBV5-1	-	TRBJ2-2	ASSLNPQGAGGELF
TRBV7-3	few	TRBJ1-1	ASSSGTEGTEAF
TRBV2	-	TRBJ2-5	ASSLAGIQY
TRBV24-1	-	TRBJ2-5	ATSDPTGVTGETQY
TRBV28	few	TRBJ2-1	ASRGGTGASGEQF
TRBV5-6	-	TRBJ1-1	ASSLVLTGVDTEAF
TRBV7-2	-	TRBJ2-7	ASSPSWATSYEQY
TRBV7-3	-	TRBJ2-5	ASSLSVGETQY
TRBV9	-	TRBJ2-1	ASRATGDNEQF
TRBV7-9	-	TRBJ2-1	ASSQGGSSYNEQF
TRBV19	-	TRBJ2-5	ASSIATNKETQY
TRBV13	few	TRBJ1-2	ASSLESGTDYGYT
TRBV9	-	TRBJ2-5	ASSDSDYKETQY
TRBV19	-	TRBJ1-4	ASTDPNEKLF
TRBV15	-	TRBJ1-1	ATSLGGFMNTEAF
TRBV19	-	TRBJ2-5	ASSMIPGSETQY
TRBV7-2	-	TRBJ1-2	ASRYPPGLTNYGYT
TRBV5-1	-	TRBJ2-1	ASSSRRTGVDEQF
TRBV5-1	-	TRBJ2-5	ASSLSDTQETQY
TRBV9	-	TRBJ2-7	ASSPNLDGPYEQY
TRBV28	-	TRBJ1-2	ASRSGTGPYGYT
TRBV7-9	-	TRBJ1-2	ASDSPHIDKDYGYT
TRBV28	-	TRBJ2-2	ASSLLGQGTGELF
TRBV19	-	TRBJ1-6	ASTESVFSYNSPLH
TRBV5-6	-	TRBJ1-1	ASSLGRPGFGEAF
TRBV27	-	TRBJ2-7	ASSLQGSYEQY